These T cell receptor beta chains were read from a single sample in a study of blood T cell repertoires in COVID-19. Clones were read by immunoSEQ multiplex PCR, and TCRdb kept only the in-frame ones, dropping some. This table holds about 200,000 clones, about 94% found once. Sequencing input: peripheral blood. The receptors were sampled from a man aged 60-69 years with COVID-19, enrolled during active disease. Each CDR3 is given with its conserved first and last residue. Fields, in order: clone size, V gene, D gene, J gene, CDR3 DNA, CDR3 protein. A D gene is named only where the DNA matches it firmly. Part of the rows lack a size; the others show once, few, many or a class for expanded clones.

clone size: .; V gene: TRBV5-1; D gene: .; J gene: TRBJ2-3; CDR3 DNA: TGCGCCAGCAGCTTGGCCGCTTCAGGGGGGCCCGGGGATACGCAGTATTTT; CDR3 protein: CASSLAASGGPGDTQYF
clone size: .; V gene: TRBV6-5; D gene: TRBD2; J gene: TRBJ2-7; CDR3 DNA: TGTGCCAGCAGTTGGGGGGGTAGAGGGAACAACGAGCAGTACTTC; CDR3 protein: CASSWGGRGNNEQYF
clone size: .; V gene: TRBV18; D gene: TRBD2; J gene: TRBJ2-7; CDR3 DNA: TGTGCCAGCTCACCCGGGCGGGAGGGCCTGGAGCAGTACTTC; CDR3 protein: CASSPGREGLEQYF
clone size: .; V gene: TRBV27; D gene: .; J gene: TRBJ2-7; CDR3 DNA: TGTGCCAGCAGTTTGGCCAGCTCCTACGAGCAGTACTTC; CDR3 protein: CASSLASSYEQYF
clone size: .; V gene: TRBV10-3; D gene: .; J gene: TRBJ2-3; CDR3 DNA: TGTGCCATCAGTATCCGGGACTTCTCCACAGATACGCAGTATTTT; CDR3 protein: CAISIRDFSTDTQYF
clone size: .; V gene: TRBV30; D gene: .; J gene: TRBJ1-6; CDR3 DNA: TGTGCCTGGCGGGGGGAGGGGGCCTATAATTCACCCCTCCACTTT; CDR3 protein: CAWRGEGAYNSPLHF
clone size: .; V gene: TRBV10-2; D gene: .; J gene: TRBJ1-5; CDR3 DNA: TGCGCCAGCGCCCGGGGGGGCGATAGCAATCAGCCCCAGCATTTT; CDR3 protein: CASARGGDSNQPQHF
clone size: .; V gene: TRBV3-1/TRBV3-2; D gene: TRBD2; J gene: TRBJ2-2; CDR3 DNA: TGTGCCAGCAGCCAAGATGTACTAGCGGGAGGGAGGGAGCTGTTTTTT; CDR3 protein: CASSQDVLAGGRELFF
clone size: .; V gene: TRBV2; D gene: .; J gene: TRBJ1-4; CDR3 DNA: TGTGCCAGCAGCCGAAGGCGGGGAAATAATGAAAAACTGTTTTTT; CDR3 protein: CASSRRRGNNEKLFF
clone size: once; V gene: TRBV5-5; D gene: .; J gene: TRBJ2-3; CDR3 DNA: TGTGCCAGCAGCTTGGGCCCTACTAGCACAGATACGCAGTATTTT; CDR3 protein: CASSLGPTSTDTQYF
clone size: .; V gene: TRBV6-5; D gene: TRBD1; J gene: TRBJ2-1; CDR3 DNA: TGTGCCAGCAGCCCGGGACAGGGATACAATGAGCAGTTCTTC; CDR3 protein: CASSPGQGYNEQFF
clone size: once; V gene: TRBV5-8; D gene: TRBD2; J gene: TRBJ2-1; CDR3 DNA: TGTGCCAGCAGCTTGGCCAAAGTAGCGGGAGGGAGGGATGAGCAGTTCTTC; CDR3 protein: CASSLAKVAGGRDEQFF
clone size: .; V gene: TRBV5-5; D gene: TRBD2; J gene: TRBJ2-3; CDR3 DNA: TGTGCCAGCAGCTTGGTCGGCGGGAGGGCAACAGATACGCAGTATTTT; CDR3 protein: CASSLVGGRATDTQYF
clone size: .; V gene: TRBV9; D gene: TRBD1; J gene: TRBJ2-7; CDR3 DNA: TGTGCCAGCAGCGTAAGACAGGGACCTGCCTACGAGCAGTACTTC; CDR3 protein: CASSVRQGPAYEQYF
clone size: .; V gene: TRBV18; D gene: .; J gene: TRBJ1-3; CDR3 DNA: TGTGCCAGCTCACCAAACAGCAACTCTGGAAACACCATATATTTT; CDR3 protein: CASSPNSNSGNTIYF
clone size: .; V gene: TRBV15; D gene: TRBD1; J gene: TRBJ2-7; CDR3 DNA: TGTGCCACCAGCAGAGATCCCGGACAGGTAGGCTACGAGCAGTACTTC; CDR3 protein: CATSRDPGQVGYEQYF
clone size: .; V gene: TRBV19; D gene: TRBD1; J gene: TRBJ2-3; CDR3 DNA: TGTGCCAGTAGCCGGGCAGACAGGGCGGATACGCAGTATTTT; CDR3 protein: CASSRADRADTQYF
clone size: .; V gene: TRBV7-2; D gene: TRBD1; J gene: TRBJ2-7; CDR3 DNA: TGTGCCAGCAGCTTAGTGGGGGCCGGGACAGGGGGCTACGAGCAGTACTTC; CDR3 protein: CASSLVGAGTGGYEQYF
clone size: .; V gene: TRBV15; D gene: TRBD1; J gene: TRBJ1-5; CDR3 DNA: TGTGCCACCAGCCCATGGGACCAGGGGGCCAGGTATCAGCCCCAGCATTTT; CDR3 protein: CATSPWDQGARYQPQHF
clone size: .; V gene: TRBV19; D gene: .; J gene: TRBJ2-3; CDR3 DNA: TGTGCCAGTAGCCCCATCGGACAGACAAACCATACGCAGTATTTT; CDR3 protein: CASSPIGQTNHTQYF
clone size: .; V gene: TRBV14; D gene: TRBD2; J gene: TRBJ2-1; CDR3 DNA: TGTGCCAGCAGCCAAACCGATAGACTAGCGGGAGTATACAATGAGCAGTTCTTC; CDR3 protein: CASSQTDRLAGVYNEQFF
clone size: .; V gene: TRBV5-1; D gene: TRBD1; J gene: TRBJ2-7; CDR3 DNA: TGCGCCAGCAGCCAAAGGGATGGACAGGGCGGTTACGAGCAGTACTTC; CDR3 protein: CASSQRDGQGGYEQYF
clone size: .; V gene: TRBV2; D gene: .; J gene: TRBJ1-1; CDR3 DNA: TGTGCCAGCGATGGGACTCAAGCTTTCTTT; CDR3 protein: CASDGTQAFF
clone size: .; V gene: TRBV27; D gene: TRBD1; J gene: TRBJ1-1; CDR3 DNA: TGTGCCAGCAGTTTAACGACAGGGGGGAGCACTGAAGCTTTCTTT; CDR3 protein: CASSLTTGGSTEAFF
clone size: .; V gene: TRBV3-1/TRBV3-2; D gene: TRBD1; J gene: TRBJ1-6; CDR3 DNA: TGTGCCAGCAGCCAAGATAAGGGACAGCTTAATTCACCCCTCCACTTT; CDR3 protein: CASSQDKGQLNSPLHF
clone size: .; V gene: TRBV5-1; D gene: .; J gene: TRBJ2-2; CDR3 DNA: TGCGCCAGCAGTTCAGGACTGCAGATCACCGGGGAGCTGTTTTTT; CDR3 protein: CASSSGLQITGELFF
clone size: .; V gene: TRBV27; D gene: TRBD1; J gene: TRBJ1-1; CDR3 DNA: TGTGCCAGCAATTCCGGGACAGGGGGCGGGAACACTGAAGCTTTCTTT; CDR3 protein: CASNSGTGGGNTEAFF
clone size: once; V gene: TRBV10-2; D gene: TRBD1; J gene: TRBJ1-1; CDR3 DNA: TGCGCCAGCAGAGTGGGACAGACGAACACTGAAGCTTTCTTT; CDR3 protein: CASRVGQTNTEAFF
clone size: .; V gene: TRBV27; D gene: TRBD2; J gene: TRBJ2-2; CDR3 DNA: TGTGCCAGCAGTTTATCCACCCCCAGGGGACTAGCGGGAGGGCTAACCGGGGAGCTGTTTTTT; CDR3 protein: CASSLSTPRGLAGGLTGELFF
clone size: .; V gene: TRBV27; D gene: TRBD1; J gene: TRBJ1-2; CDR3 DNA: TGTGCCAGCCGGACAGGGGGTAACTATGGCTACACCTTC; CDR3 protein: CASRTGGNYGYTF
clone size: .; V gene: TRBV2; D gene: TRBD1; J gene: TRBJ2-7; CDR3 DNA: TGTGCCAGCAGTGAACGTCGACAGGGCGGCGAGCAGTACTTC; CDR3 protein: CASSERRQGGEQYF
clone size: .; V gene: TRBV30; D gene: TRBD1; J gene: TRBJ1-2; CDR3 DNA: TGTGCCTGGAGGCCGTGGGAACCGGGACAGGGGAATGGCTACACCTTC; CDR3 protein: CAWRPWEPGQGNGYTF
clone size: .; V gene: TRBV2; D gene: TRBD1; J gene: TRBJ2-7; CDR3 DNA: TGTGCCAGCAGTCTCACAGGGGGCTACGAGCAGTACTTC; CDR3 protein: CASSLTGGYEQYF
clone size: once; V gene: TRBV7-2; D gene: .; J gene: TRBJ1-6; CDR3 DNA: TGTGCCAGCAGCCCTGGAGACTATTCACCCCTCCACTTT; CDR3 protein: CASSPGDYSPLHF
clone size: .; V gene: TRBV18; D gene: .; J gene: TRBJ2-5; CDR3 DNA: TGTGCCAGCTCACCAGCAGGGCGGGGCGCCCAGTACTTC; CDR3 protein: CASSPAGRGAQYF
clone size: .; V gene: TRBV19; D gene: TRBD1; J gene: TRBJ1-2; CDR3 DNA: TGTGCCAGTAGCAGACAGGGGTATGGCTACACCTTC; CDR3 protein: CASSRQGYGYTF
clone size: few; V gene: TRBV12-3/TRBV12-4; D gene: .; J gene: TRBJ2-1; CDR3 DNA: TGTGCCAGCGGGAGGGGGGGCGACGAGCAGTTCTTC; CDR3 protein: CASGRGGDEQFF
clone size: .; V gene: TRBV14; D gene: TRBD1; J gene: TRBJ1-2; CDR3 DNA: TGTGCCAGCAGCCGCCTTGGGACAGGGCCTAACTATGGCTACACCTTC; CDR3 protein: CASSRLGTGPNYGYTF
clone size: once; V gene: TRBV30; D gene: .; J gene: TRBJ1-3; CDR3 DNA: TGTGCCCAAACAGGGTCTGGAAACACCATATATTTT; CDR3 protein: CAQTGSGNTIYF
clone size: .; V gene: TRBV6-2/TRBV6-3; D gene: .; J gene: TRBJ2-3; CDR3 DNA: TGTGCCAGCAGTTTATTGAATCAGGGTACGCAGTATTTT; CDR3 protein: CASSLLNQGTQYF
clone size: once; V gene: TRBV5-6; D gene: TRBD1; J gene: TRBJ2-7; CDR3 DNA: TGTGCCAGCAGCGGTACAGGGGACGGCTACGAGCAGTACTTC; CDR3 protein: CASSGTGDGYEQYF
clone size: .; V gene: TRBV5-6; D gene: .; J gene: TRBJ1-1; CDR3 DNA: TGTGCCAGCAGCCCTCAGGGTCGCATGAACACTGAAGCTTTCTTT; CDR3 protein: CASSPQGRMNTEAFF
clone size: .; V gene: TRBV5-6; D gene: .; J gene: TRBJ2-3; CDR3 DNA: TGTGCCAGCAGCTTGTTAGGTGGGGGGGCAGCAGATACGCAGTATTTT; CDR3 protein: CASSLLGGGAADTQYF
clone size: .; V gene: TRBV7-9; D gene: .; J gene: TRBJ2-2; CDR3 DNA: TGTGCCAGCAGCTTGAACGGGAACACCGGGGAGCTGTTTTTT; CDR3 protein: CASSLNGNTGELFF
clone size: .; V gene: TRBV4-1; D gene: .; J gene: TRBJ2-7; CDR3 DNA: TGCGCCAGCAGCCTAGACGGACTTCTAACCGACGAGCAGTACTTC; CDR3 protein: CASSLDGLLTDEQYF
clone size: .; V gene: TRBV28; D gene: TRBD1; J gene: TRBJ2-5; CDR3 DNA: TGTGCCAGCAGTTTAGGCTGGGGACAGGGTTTTGAGACCCAGTACTTC; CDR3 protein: CASSLGWGQGFETQYF
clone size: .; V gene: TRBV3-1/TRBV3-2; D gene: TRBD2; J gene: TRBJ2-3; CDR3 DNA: TGTGCCAGCAGCCAAGATACCCAACTAGCGGGACGTTCGGATACGCAGTATTTT; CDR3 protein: CASSQDTQLAGRSDTQYF
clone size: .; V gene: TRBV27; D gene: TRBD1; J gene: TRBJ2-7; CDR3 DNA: TGTGCCAGCAGTTCGACAGGGGCCCCCTACGAGCAGTACTTC; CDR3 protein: CASSSTGAPYEQYF
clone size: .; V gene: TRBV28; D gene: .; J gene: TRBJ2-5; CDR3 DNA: TGTGCCAGTAAGAAGGGGGAGCGGCACCAAGAGACCCAGTACTTC; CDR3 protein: CASKKGERHQETQYF
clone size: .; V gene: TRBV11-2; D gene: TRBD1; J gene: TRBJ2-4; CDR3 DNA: TGTGCCAGCAGCTTGACAGGGAATCTAGCCAAAAACATTCAGTACTTC; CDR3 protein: CASSLTGNLAKNIQYF
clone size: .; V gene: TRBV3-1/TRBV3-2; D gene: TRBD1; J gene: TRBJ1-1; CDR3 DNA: TGTGCCAGCAGCCCCGGGACAGGGGGGGACACTGAAGCTTTCTTT; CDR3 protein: CASSPGTGGDTEAFF
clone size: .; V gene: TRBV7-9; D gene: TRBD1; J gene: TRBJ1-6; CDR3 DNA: TGTGCCAGCAGCCCTACCGGGACAGAGAATTCACCCCTCCACTTT; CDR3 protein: CASSPTGTENSPLHF
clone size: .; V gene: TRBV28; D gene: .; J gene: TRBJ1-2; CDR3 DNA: TGTGCCAGCAGTTTTAACTGGGACAATGGCTACACCTTC; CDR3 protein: CASSFNWDNGYTF
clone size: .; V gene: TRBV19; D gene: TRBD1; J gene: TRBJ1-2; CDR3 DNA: TGTGCCAGTAGTCTACAGGGGTCTTATGGCTACACCTTC; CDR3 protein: CASSLQGSYGYTF
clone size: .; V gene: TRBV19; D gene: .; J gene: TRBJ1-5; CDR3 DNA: TGTGCCAGTAGTATAGTCTCCTTCGGGAAACCCCAGCCCCAGCATTTT; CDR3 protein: CASSIVSFGKPQPQHF
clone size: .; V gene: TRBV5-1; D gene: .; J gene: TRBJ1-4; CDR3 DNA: TGCGCCAGCAGCTTAAGGACAGCCCAGACAACTAATGAAAAACTGTTTTTT; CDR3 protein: CASSLRTAQTTNEKLFF
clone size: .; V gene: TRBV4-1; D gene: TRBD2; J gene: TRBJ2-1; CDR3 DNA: TGCGCCAGCAGCCATGGGCCCGGGACTAGCGGGGGGGGGCAGTTCTTC; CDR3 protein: CASSHGPGTSGGGQFF